Below, 27 T cell receptor beta chains from the same sample are listed, as sequenced in a study of tumor-infiltrating lymphocytes in primary liver carcinoma. The source of the blood RNA was unsorted whole blood, and germline DNA was extracted as well. Using a constant-region primer together with ProtoScript II reverse transcriptase, TCR beta cDNA was made from approximately 0.55 ug of total RNA. Slightly modified ARM-PCR with three nested multiplex PCR rounds yielded TCR beta libraries. The first two PCR rounds used TRBV1-TRBV30 primers with a Cbeta primer, 10 cycles each. TCRdb fed the multiplex PCR reads into MiXCR, producing one record per CDR3 protein. The table includes about 320,000 distinct CDR3 sequences, about 62% detected once. Sequencing input: peripheral blood. These receptor sequences come from a man aged 35 to 55 with primary liver carcinoma and hepatitis B virus infection.

In its sample, this clonotype was seen a few times. The V and J genes are TRBV2 and TRBJ2-7; D is perhaps TRBD2 (6 bases). CDR1 and CDR2 from the germline V gene are SNHLY and FYNNEI. V lost 4 bases and J 7 bases, leaving 17 bases between the germline ends. CDR3 length: 14 residues. This CDR3 is CASSGTGEAREQYF. The DNA for the CDR3 is TGTGCCAGCAGTGGTACGGGAGAGGCAAGAGAGCAGTACTTC.

Comments on this clonotype: Possible read error: a much larger clone is one base away. The chain links TRBV6-5 to TRBJ1-1, with 7 bases aligning to TRBD1. In germline, CDR1 is MNHEY, CDR2 SVGAGI. The CDR3 consists of 14 residues. The CDR3 region is CAGSLDRVNTEAFF. CDR3 coding DNA: TGTGCCGGCAGCCTTGACAGGGTGAACACTGAAGCTTTCTTT.

As for this clonotype: This may come from a read error, since a much larger clone is one base off. The chain has TRBV10-3 and TRBJ2-7; possibly TRBD1 for D (5 bases). The CDR3 is 14 residues long. Germline V lookup: CDR1 ENHRY, CDR2 SYGVKD. This CDR3 is CAICDSRGSYEQYF. In DNA form, the CDR3 reads TGTGCCATCTGTGATTCAAGGGGCTCCTACGAGCAGTACTTC.

To note about this clonotype: Being one base from a much bigger clone, this may be a read error. This chain connects TRBV6-5 to TRBJ2-2, with 7 bases lining up with TRBD2. The CDR3 has 16 amino acids. Trimming at V came to 0 bases and at J to 4 bases, leaving 5 bases not matched to a gene. The germline gives CDR1 MNHEY, CDR2 SVGAGI. The CDR3 DNA is TGTGCCAGCAGTTACTCGTCGATAGCGGGCACCGGGGAGCTGTTTTTT. Translation gives CASSYSSIAGTGELFF.

The chain couples TRBV20-1 to TRBJ2-7, with a weak D call TRBD1 (6 bases). The V end lost 4 bases, the J end lost 2 bases, and 12 bases lay between the germline ends. In germline, CDR1 is DFQATT, CDR2 SNEGSKA (reference sequence). The CDR3 consists of 13 residues. Written as DNA, the CDR3 is TGCAGTGCTATGTCAGGGGCCCCCTACGAGCAGTACTTC. Translation gives CSAMSGAPYEQYF.

A note on this clonotype: The junction departs from germline at one end; a sequencing error may be responsible. The gene calls are TRBV7-7 and TRBJ2-5; TRBD1 is a possible D gene (6 bases). Germline CDR1 and CDR2: SSHAT and FNYEAQ (reference sequence). This CDR3 contains 15 residues. The CDR3 DNA sequence: TGTGCTAGCAGTCTTGCAGGGGCTCGGGGAGAGAGCCAGTACTTC. It is translated as CASSLAGARGESQYF.

As for this clonotype: One end of the junction is discordant with germline, which a read error may explain. The chain combines TRBV5-1 with TRBJ2-1, with 12 bases matching TRBD2. CDR3 length: 15 residues. CDR1 SGHRS and CDR2 YFSETQ come from the germline V gene. In nucleotides, the CDR3 is TGCGCCAGCAGCGTGACTAGCGGGAGCCACAATGAGCAGTTCTTT. This translates into CASSVTSGSHNEQFF.

Concerning this clonotype itself: A single base separates this from a much larger clone, so it may be a read error. The rearrangement joins TRBV6-1 to TRBJ2-1; tentatively, D is TRBD1 (6 bases). The germline CDR1 and CDR2 sequences are MNHNS and SASEGT. CDR3 size: 11 residues. The CDR3: CAISEGVARFF. The CDR3 DNA reads TGTGCCATCAGTGAGGGGGTTGCGCGGTTCTTC.

Comments on this clonotype: One base away lies a much larger clone, so this may be a sequencing read error. The genes are TRBV10-3 and TRBJ1-6; 10 bases match TRBD1. This CDR3 is built from 15 residues. Germline V gene data show CDR1 as ENHRY and CDR2 as SYGVKD. CDR3 sequence: CVISSGTGVNSPLHF. The DNA of the CDR3 is TGTGTCATCAGTTCCGGGACAGGGGTCAATTCACCCCTCCACTTT.

Comments on this clonotype: Since the CDR3 does not end with the conserved phenylalanine or tryptophan, this likely comes from a read error. This chain uses TRBV10-3 with TRBJ1-2; no definite D call. The CDR3 covers 13 residues. The V and J ends lost 8 bases and 7 bases respectively, with 17 bases between them. Germline-derived CDR1 and CDR2 are ENHRY and SYGVKD. For the CDR3, the DNA is TGTGCCATCCAAGGGCCGGGTCACTGTGGCTACACCTTG. Translated: CAIQGPGHCGYTL.

As for this clonotype: A much larger clone lies one base from this, so it may be a read error. V and J are TRBV6-5 and TRBJ2-2; 9 bases are a match to TRBD1. The CDR3 is 15 residues long. The germline V gene encodes CDR1 MNHEY and CDR2 SVGAGI. This chain's CDR3 is CTSSQQGAGTGELFF. DNA for the CDR3: TGTACCAGCAGTCAACAGGGGGCAGGCACCGGGGAGCTGTTTTTT.

Details on this clonotype: A read error may be the cause here, since a much bigger clone is one base away. V usage is TRBV6-2 or TRBV6-3 and J usage is TRBJ2-3; 8 bases map to TRBD2. Germline V gene lookup returns CDR1 MNHEY and CDR2 SVGEGT. This CDR3 is 14 amino acids long. Here the CDR3 reads CTSRGLVGTDTQYF. The CDR3, as DNA: TGTACCAGCAGGGGACTAGTAGGGACAGATACGCAGTATTTT.

The gene calls are TRBV7-9 and TRBJ2-7; tentative D call: TRBD2 (5 bases). Trimming left V 5 bases short and J 3 bases short, with 17 bases between. The CDR3 has 15 amino acids. Germline CDR1 reads SEHNR; CDR2 reads FQNEAQ (reference sequence). Written as DNA, the CDR3 is TGTGCCAGCAGCCCACTAGTAAACTCTGTCTACGAGCAGTACTTC. This codes for CASSPLVNSVYEQYF.

The chain recombines TRBV5-1 with TRBJ1-1; tentatively, D is TRBD1 (5 bases). V dropped 4 bases and J dropped 3 bases, with 10 bases sitting between them. Germline V gene lookup returns CDR1 SGHRS and CDR2 YFSETQ. This CDR3 is built from 13 residues. This CDR3 reads CASSGDGYTEAFF. CDR3 nucleotide sequence: TGCGCCAGCAGCGGGGACGGTTACACTGAAGCTTTCTTT.

In the case of this clonotype: This clone may be a read error of a much larger clone one base away. The V gene is TRBV4-3, the J gene TRBJ1-3; no clear D. The CDR3 totals 14 residues. Germline CDR1 reads LGHNA; CDR2 reads YSLEER. The CDR3 here is CASSQGSSGNTLYF. The CDR3 DNA is TGCGCCAGCAGCCAAGGGAGCTCTGGAAACACCTTATATTTT.

This clonotype came up a few times. The chain employs TRBV11-2 and TRBJ2-7; 7 bases align to TRBD1. The germline V gene has CDR1 SGHAT and CDR2 FQNNGV. CDR3 size: 13 residues. The V gene end was trimmed by 0 bases and the J gene end by 6 bases; junction bases not matched to a gene: 2. The CDR3 spells CASSLDSGGEQYF. CDR3 coding DNA: TGTGCCAGCAGCTTAGATTCAGGGGGCGAGCAGTACTTC.

In the case of this clonotype: Sequence at one end of the junction differs from germline and may be a read error. The chain employs TRBV6-5 and TRBJ1-2; maybe TRBD1 (5 bases). CDR3 length: 16 residues. Germline CDR1 is MNHEY and CDR2 is SVGAGI. CDR3 in DNA: TGTGCTAGCAGTTCTAATACAGGTGTTTGGGGATATGGCTACACCTTC. This sequence encodes CASSSNTGVWGYGYTF.

The rearrangement joins TRBV20-1 to TRBJ2-1; 8 nucleotides align to TRBD2. The CDR3 is made up of 15 amino acids. Per germline, CDR1 DFQATT and CDR2 SNEGSKA (reference sequence). J lost 2 bases, V lost 0 bases, and 3 bases had no gene match. The CDR3 DNA follows: TGCAGTGCTAGAGATTTCGGGAGGGCCTACAATGAGCAGTTCTTC. This gives the protein CSARDFGRAYNEQFF.

By share, this clonotype counts as medium-sized. The CDR3 nucleotides are TGTGCCAGCCGACTGACAGAAAACACTGAAGCTTTCTTT. Its translation: CASRLTENTEAFF. The V and J genes are TRBV6-2 or TRBV6-3 and TRBJ1-1; possible D gene TRBD1, 5 bases. CDR3 length: 13 amino acids. Germline V CDR1 and CDR2: MNHEY, SVGEGT. V shed 8 bases and J shed 2 bases, with 12 bases lying between them.

Remarks on this clonotype: One end of the junction is discordant with germline, which a read error may explain. The J gene is TRBJ2-5, the V gene TRBV11-2, with 11 bases aligning to TRBD2. Germline V CDR1 and CDR2: SGHAT, FQNNGV. This CDR3 has 15 residues. The CDR3 coding sequence is TGTGCCAACAGCACGGGACTAGCGGTCCAAGAGACCCAGTATTTC. Its translation is CANSTGLAVQETQYF.

A note on this clonotype: A read error is possible here, since a much larger clone lies one base away. The chain combines TRBV29-1 with TRBJ1-1, with no clear D. Looked up from germline, CDR1 is SQVTM and CDR2 is ANQGSEA. Trimming took off 5 bases at V and 5 bases at J, with 15 bases between the two ends. The CDR3 contains 13 residues. CDR3 DNA: TGCAGCGTTACCAGGCGGCGCGAAACTGAAGCTTTCTTT. Its protein product is CSVTRRRETEAFF.

A note on this clonotype: Just one base apart from a much larger clone, this may be a read error. V is TRBV6-5 and J is TRBJ2-5; D unclear. Germline V lookup: CDR1 MNHEY, CDR2 SVGAGI. This CDR3 region has 13 residues. In nucleotides, the CDR3 is TGTGCCAGCAGTTACTCAAGTCAAGACACCCAGTACTTC. The encoded protein is CASSYSSQDTQYF.

This clonotype was observed once. The chain is built from TRBV11-2 and TRBJ2-1; tentatively, D is TRBD2 (6 bases). V was trimmed by 0 bases and J by 3 bases, leaving 15 bases between them. This CDR3 is 17 amino acids long. The germline gives CDR1 SGHAT, CDR2 FQNNGV. CDR3 nucleotides: TGTGCCAGCAGCTTAGATAGTGGCGGGAAGTTCTACAATGAGCAGTTCTTC. It yields the protein CASSLDSGGKFYNEQFF.

The count of this clonotype is one. With a much larger clone just one base away, this may be a read error. J is TRBJ2-7 and V is TRBV12-3 or TRBV12-4, with 9 positions matching TRBD2. This CDR3 spans 16 amino acids. CDR3 residues: CASSFRSGSFSDERYF. The CDR3 bases are TGTGCCAGCAGTTTCCGTAGCGGGAGTTTTTCGGACGAGCGGTACTTC.

This clonotype came up once. A clone one base away is much larger, so this may be a read error. The CDR3 reads CASSEALRSVGQPQHF. CDR3 DNA sequence: TGTGCCAGCAGTGAAGCGCTAAGGAGCGTTGGCCAGCCCCAGCATTTT. The genes are TRBV6-1 and TRBJ1-5; D is unclear. Per germline, CDR1 MNHNS and CDR2 SASEGT. V gave up 0 bases and J gave up 7 bases, with 16 bases separating them. The CDR3 is made up of 16 amino acids.

As concerns this clonotype: A much more abundant neighbour one base away suggests this may be a read error. This chain joins TRBV4-3 and TRBJ2-4; weak D call: TRBD2 (5 bases). Germline-derived CDR1 and CDR2 are LGHNA and YSLEER. Trimming shortened V by 5 bases and J by 3 bases, and 17 bases separated the two germline ends. The length of the CDR3 is 16 residues. CDR3 residues: CASSEGRSVVKNIQYF. The DNA of the CDR3 is TGCGCCAGCAGCGAGGGCCGGTCGGTGGTCAAAAACATTCAGTACTTC.

In regard to this clonotype: A much larger clone is a single base away; this may be a read error. The chain has TRBV11-2 and TRBJ2-1, with 9 bases identical to TRBD2. The CDR3 contains 15 residues. CDR1 SGHAT and CDR2 FQNNGV come from the germline V gene. As DNA, the CDR3 is TGTGCCAGCAGCTTCGAGCGGGAGGAGTACAGGGAGCAGTTATTC. Its translation: CASSFEREEYREQLF.